One T cell receptor (beta chain) is described in this entry. Its specific antigen is unknown. There are no base qualities to consult, and no much larger clone falls within one base. This sample stems from a study of vaccination and CD4 T cells after COVID-19 (dated by TCRdb to 2021 to 2024). Broadly, across the study: In the convalescent cohort there were six males and four females, among whom were two Hispanic individuals, seven Caucasians, two Asians and one multiracial person. In control cultures, a CEFX viral epitope pool was used as positive control, an HIV-1 Nef peptide pool was used as negative control, or no peptide was added. Two doses of either the Pfizer-BioNTech BNT162b2 vaccine (n=8) or the Moderna mRNA-1273 vaccine (n=2) were administered to participants. For stimulating the cultures, overlapping spike peptide pools were used, derived from SARS-CoV-2 as well as from the common cold coronaviruses HCoV-NL63, HCoV-OC43 and HCoV-229E. Memory CD4+ T cell crossreactivity between SARS-CoV-2 and common cold coronavirus spike proteins was assessed at the TCR clonotype level in an earlier paper using these donors. The time from the second vaccine dose to post-vaccine blood sampling had a median of roughly 79 days and ranged from about 12 to 241 days. The spike-specific CD4+ TCR repertoire was compared before and after mRNA vaccination in over nine COVID-19 convalescent patients and a few infection-naive healthy vaccine recipients. Post-COVID blood samples from convalescent patients were collected a median of roughly 100 days after diagnosis, with a range of roughly 30 to 161 days. Beyond this particular receptor, the publication reports: Among convalescent patients, a median roughly 84% of the SARS-CoV-2-reactive clones seen after vaccination appeared only after vaccination, which suggests priming specific to the vaccine. Of the vaccine-specific clones found in convalescent patients, nearly all (304 of 307) were mono-reactive for SARS-CoV-2 spike instead of being cross-reactive with common cold coronaviruses. The number of convalescent patients in the study was relatively small, and the study did not examine early timepoints following natural infection. An increase in the median number of SARS-CoV-2-reactive clonotypes from approximately 20 after infection to about 39 after vaccination was observed, but the change was not found to be significant.

The treatment or condition label here, explained by the study, means: approximately nine-day PBMC culture with coronavirus spike peptide pools or control peptides (ViraFEST assay). CD4+ T cells from unexposed donors were collected before the COVID-19 pandemic (2011-2018). The ViraFEST assay, used in the study, expanded antigen-specific T cells with peptide pools and then identified the expanded clonotypes through TCR sequencing. Each well held 2.2 million or so PBMCs cultured with approximately 10 ug/ml peptide pools in IMDM containing around 5% human AB serum and around 10 IU/ml IL-2. On days 3 and 7, half of the culture medium was replaced with fresh IL-2-containing medium. CD4+ T cells were isolated after about 10 days of culture through negative selection using the EasySep CD4+ T cell isolation kit. Unexposed donor CD4+ T cells were tested for reactivity to SARS-CoV-2 S and N and four common cold coronavirus spike pools, as cell number allowed. Ficoll-Paque Plus gradient centrifugation was used to isolate PBMCs from whole blood, and the isolated PBMCs were then either used fresh or cryopreserved at -140C. In general, triplicate wells were set up for every culture condition. The leukapheresis product used for the unexposed donors was purchased from a commercial source.

Library creation used PCR. DNA from cultured CD4+ T cells was subjected to TCR sequencing with the Oncomine TCR Beta short-read assay at the Johns Hopkins FTIC core. The QIAamp micro DNA kit was used to extract genomic DNA from the cultured CD4+ T cells. Oncomine TCR Beta libraries made from cultured CD4+ T cells were pooled using unique dual indexes and sequenced on an Illumina iSeq 100. As for how the authors treated the data: Non-productive sequences were removed, and CDR3s that did not start with C, did not end with F or W, or were shorter than 7 amino acids were discarded. Antigen-specific clonotypes were identified with the MANAFEST web application by comparing peptide-stimulated wells with reference and other culture wells. An FDR below 0.05, an odds ratio above 5, and a productive frequency above 0.1% in at least two of three replicate wells were required for clones to be considered positive. A clonotype counted as cross-reactive if it showed significant expansion both in the SARS-CoV-2 spike wells and in at least one common cold coronavirus spike condition. CDR3 homology was assessed with Levenshtein distances (stringdist) and unrooted phylogenetic trees (ape) in R version 3.6.1. TCRdb trimmed public reads at Q25 via fastp, called clones via MiXCR and kept in-frame beta chains. Here each entry gathers all rows of one CDR3 protein and keeps the most common genes and DNA. TCRdb, rather than the study authors, made the V and J calls. Counted in this sample were approximately 5,700 distinct CDR3 sequences; 25% to 30% of them appeared once. The ten biggest clones cover less than 20% of the sample.

The V end gives up 4 bases and the J end 7 bases, leaving 5 bases in the junction not matched to a gene. From a lookup of the germline V gene (reference sequence), CDR1 and CDR2 are DFQATT and SNEGSKA. The CDR3 holds 14 amino acids from the cysteine to the phenylalanine. This entry keeps only the CDR3 DNA: 42 bases, framed from base 1. The sample was CD4+ T cells from blood, cultured in vitro. Recombination linked TRBV20-1 to TRBJ2-5; 14 bases in the middle match TRBD2. This clonotype originated in a human donor in good health. The CDR3 has the sequence CSAMTSGGDVTQYF. The sequenced DNA is TGCAGTGCTATGACTAGCGGGGGGGACGTGACCCAGTACTTC.